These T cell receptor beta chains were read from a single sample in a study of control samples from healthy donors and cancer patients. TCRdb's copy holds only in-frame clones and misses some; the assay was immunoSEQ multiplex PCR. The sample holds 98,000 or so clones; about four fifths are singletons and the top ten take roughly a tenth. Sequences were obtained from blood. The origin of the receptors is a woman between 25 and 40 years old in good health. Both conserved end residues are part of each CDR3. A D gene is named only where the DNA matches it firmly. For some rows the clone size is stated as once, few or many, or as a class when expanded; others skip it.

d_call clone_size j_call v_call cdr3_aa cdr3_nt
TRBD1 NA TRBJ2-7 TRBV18 CASSPLDRDEQYF TGTGCCAGCTCACCACTTGACAGGGACGAGCAGTACTTC
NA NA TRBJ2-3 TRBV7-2 CASRGGGYTDTQYF TGTGCCAGCAGAGGGGGTGGCTACACAGATACGCAGTATTTT
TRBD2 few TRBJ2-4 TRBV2 CASSELAGAGAKNIQYF TGTGCCAGCAGTGAATTAGCGGGGGCCGGGGCCAAAAACATTCAGTACTTC
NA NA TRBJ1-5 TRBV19 CASSITGKVSNQPQHF TGTGCCAGTAGTATAACGGGAAAAGTCAGCAATCAGCCCCAGCATTTT
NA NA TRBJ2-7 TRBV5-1 CASSHRQNSYEQYF TGCGCCAGCAGCCACAGACAGAATTCCTACGAGCAGTACTTC
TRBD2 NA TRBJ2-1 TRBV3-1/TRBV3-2 CASSQAAGVAGAEQFF TGTGCCAGCAGCCAAGCCGCGGGAGTAGCGGGGGCCGAGCAGTTCTTC
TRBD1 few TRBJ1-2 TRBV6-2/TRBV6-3 CASSQTGYYGYTF TGTGCCAGCAGCCAGACAGGGTACTATGGCTACACCTTC
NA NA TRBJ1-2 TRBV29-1 CSVELQGGYGYTF TGCAGCGTAGAACTACAGGGTGGCTATGGCTACACCTTC
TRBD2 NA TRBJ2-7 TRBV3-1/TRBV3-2 CASSPGLATYEQYF TGTGCCAGCAGCCCGGGACTAGCGACCTACGAGCAGTACTTC
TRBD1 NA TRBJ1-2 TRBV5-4 CASSSPTGTGLGYTF TGTGCCAGCAGCTCTCCAACCGGGACAGGGTTAGGCTACACCTTC
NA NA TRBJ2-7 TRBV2 CASKPPARVSEQYF TGTGCCAGCAAACCCCCCGCCAGGGTCAGCGAGCAGTACTTC
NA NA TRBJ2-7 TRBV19 CASSIGALQEQYF TGTGCCAGTAGTATAGGGGCCCTCCAGGAGCAGTACTTC
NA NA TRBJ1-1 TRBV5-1 CASSLALETEAFF TGCGCCAGCAGCTTGGCCCTTGAGACTGAAGCTTTCTTT
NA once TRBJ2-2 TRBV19 CASSKPGVHTGELFF TGTGCCAGTAGTAAGCCAGGGGTTCATACCGGGGAGCTGTTTTTT
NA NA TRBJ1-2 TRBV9 CASSDGGEVYGYTF TGTGCCAGCAGCGATGGGGGAGAGGTCTATGGCTACACCTTC
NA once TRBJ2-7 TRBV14 CASSQVLSSYEQYF TGTGCCAGCAGCCAAGTGTTATCCTCCTACGAGCAGTACTTC
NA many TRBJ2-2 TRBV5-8 CASSQPPGRINTGELFF TGTGCCAGCAGTCAGCCTCCGGGACGGATAAACACCGGGGAGCTGTTTTTT
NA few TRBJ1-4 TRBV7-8 CASSLTDGEKLFF TGTGCCAGCAGCTTGACGGACGGGGAAAAACTGTTTTTT
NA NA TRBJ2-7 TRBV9 CASSPLGTGQGEQYF TGTGCCAGCAGCCCTTTAGGGACCGGTCAGGGCGAGCAGTACTTC
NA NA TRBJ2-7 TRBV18 CASSFSGGPYEQYF TGTGCCAGCTCATTTAGTGGAGGGCCCTACGAGCAGTACTTC
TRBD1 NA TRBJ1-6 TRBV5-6 CASRRGQGRSPLHF TGTGCCAGCAGACGAGGACAGGGACGGTCACCCCTCCACTTT
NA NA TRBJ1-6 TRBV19 CASSFLGQSNSPLHF TGTGCCAGTAGTTTCCTCGGACAGTCTAATTCACCCCTCCACTTT
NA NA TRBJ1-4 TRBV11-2 CASSLGNSEVWFF TGTGCCAGCAGCTTAGGGAATTCCGAAGTTTGGTTTTTT
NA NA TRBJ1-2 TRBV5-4 CASSPETFNYGYTF TGTGCCAGCAGCCCCGAAACTTTTAACTATGGCTACACCTTC
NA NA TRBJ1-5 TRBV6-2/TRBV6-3 CASSFGGQVINQPQHF TGTGCCAGCAGTTTTGGCGGTCAGGTGATAAATCAGCCCCAGCATTTT
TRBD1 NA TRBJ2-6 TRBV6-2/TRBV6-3 CASSLPGQAHGANVLTF TGTGCCAGCAGTTTGCCGGGACAGGCTCACGGGGCCAACGTCCTGACTTTC
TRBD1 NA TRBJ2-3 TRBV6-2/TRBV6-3 CASSYNRGRTDTQYF TGTGCCAGCAGTTACAACAGGGGGAGAACAGATACGCAGTATTTT
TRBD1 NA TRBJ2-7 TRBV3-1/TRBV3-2 CASSRQGAYEQYF TGTGCCAGCAGCCGACAGGGAGCCTACGAGCAGTACTTC
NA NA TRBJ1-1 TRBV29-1 CSFIKGAPLTQAFF TGCAGCTTCATTAAAGGAGCCCCCCTCACCCAAGCTTTCTTT
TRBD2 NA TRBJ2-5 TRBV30 CAWSVHPFTGGQVETQYF TGTGCCTGGAGTGTCCACCCCTTCACGGGGGGGCAGGTGGAGACCCAGTACTTC
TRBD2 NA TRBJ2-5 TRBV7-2 CASSLTSGGLETQYF TGTGCCAGCAGCCTGACTAGCGGGGGGTTAGAGACCCAGTACTTC
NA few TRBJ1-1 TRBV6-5 CASSYFPGANTEAFF TGTGCCAGCAGTTACTTTCCAGGGGCGAACACTGAAGCTTTCTTT
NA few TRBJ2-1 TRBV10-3 CAIGTALGNEQFF TGTGCCATAGGGACCGCTTTGGGCAATGAGCAGTTCTTC
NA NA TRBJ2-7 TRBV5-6 CASSLLGAYEQYF TGTGCCAGCAGCTTGTTGGGGGCCTACGAGCAGTACTTC
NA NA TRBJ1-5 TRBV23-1 CASISLRGRAGSQPQHF TGCGCCAGCATCTCCCTTCGAGGGAGGGCCGGCAGTCAGCCCCAGCATTTT
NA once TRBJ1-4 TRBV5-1 CASSPRPPQTNEKLFF TGCGCCAGCAGCCCCAGACCACCCCAAACTAATGAAAAACTGTTTTTT
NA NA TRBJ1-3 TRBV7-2 CASSQADRGNTIYF TGTGCCAGCAGCCAAGCCGACAGGGGAAACACCATATATTTT
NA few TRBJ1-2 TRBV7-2 CASSFRTDYGYTF TGTGCCAGCAGCTTTCGGACGGACTATGGCTACACCTTC
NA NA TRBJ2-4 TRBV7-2 CASSLGGSAKNIQYF TGTGCCAGCAGCTTAGGAGGCAGTGCCAAAAACATTCAGTACTTC
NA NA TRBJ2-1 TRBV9 CASSVVPGGANEQFF TGTGCCAGCAGCGTAGTTCCCGGGGGAGCCAATGAGCAGTTCTTC
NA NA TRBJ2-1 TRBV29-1 CSVDRQGSYNEQFF TGCAGCGTTGATCGGCAGGGATCCTACAATGAGCAGTTCTTC